This T cell receptor beta chain is drawn from a study of CD4 T cells in relation to SARS-CoV-2 and coronaviruses. Sequenced by immunoSEQ multiplex PCR; TCRdb stores in-frame clones only, minus some. Of some 16,000 clones detected, 65% to 85% appear once; the ten largest clones hold approximately 30%. Before the COVID-19 pandemic, during about 2011-2019, CD4+ T cells were taken from unexposed donors. After less than 11 days of culture, CD4+ T cells were isolated. With respect to this clone: Its antigen remains unidentified.

The ends were cut back, 7 bases at V and 4 bases at J, with 17 bases in the middle. The CDR3 has 15 residues. Germline CDR1 reads MNHNY; CDR2 reads SVGAGI (reference sequence). This receptor was taken from a human donor in good health. The rearrangement joins TRBV6-6 to TRBJ1-3; D perhaps matches TRBD1 (5 bases). Source material: CD4+ T cells from PBMCs, cultured in vitro. The CDR3 sequence: CASTLGPGSGNTIYF. The CDR3, as DNA: TGTGCCAGCACCCTGGGGCCAGGGTCCGGAAACACCATATATTTT.